What follows are 30 T cell receptor beta chains derived from one specimen sequenced in a study of blood T cell repertoires in COVID-19. Sequencing used immunoSEQ multiplex PCR; TCRdb keeps in-frame clones, though not all of them. Found here are 90,000 or so clones, 88% of them singletons; the top ten hold approximately 10%. The sequenced material came from peripheral blood. These receptors were taken from a man aged 80 or over with acute or convalescent COVID-19.

V is TRBV5-4 and J is TRBJ2-1; 7 bases match TRBD1. The CDR3 is 15 amino acids. Germline V gene lookup returns CDR1 SGHNT and CDR2 YYREEE (reference sequence). J lost 0 bases, V lost 2 bases, and 2 bases had no gene match. CDR3 in DNA: TGTGCCAGCAGCTTAGACAGGGCCTCCTACAATGAGCAGTTCTTC. Its protein product is CASSLDRASYNEQFF.

The chain joins TRBV28 to TRBJ2-7; 10 bases are a match to TRBD1. CDR3 length: 14 residues. The V gene's germline CDR1 is MDHEN and CDR2 SYDVKM. V dropped 6 bases and J dropped 2; count of bases not matched to a gene: 4. The CDR3 here is CASRSTGGTYEQYF. The CDR3, as DNA: TGTGCCAGCAGGTCGACAGGGGGCACCTACGAGCAGTACTTC.

The J gene is TRBJ2-7, the V gene TRBV11-3; D remains ambiguous. V lost 1 base, J lost 5 bases, and 9 bases lay in between. The CDR3 has 13 residues. The germline V gene has CDR1 SGHNT and CDR2 YENEEA. This CDR3 is CASSLGGSNEQYF. The CDR3 bases are TGTGCCAGCAGCTTAGGAGGAAGTAACGAGCAGTACTTC.

This clone was found once. V gene TRBV6-5 combines with J gene TRBJ1-1; TRBD1 agrees at 9 bases. Trimming cost V 8 bases and J 1 base; bases outside gene matches: 8. CDR3 length: 15 amino acids. From germline, CDR1 is MNHEY and CDR2 SVGAGI. The CDR3 loop is CASGKGQGENTEAFF. The CDR3 region has the DNA TGTGCCAGCGGGAAGGGACAGGGAGAGAACACTGAAGCTTTCTTT.

The V gene is TRBV7-2, the J gene TRBJ1-2; TRBD1 matches 10 bases. CDR3 length: 16 residues. Per the germline V gene, CDR1 is SGHTA and CDR2 is FQGNSA. Trimming cost V 5 bases and J 2 bases; bases outside gene matches: 8. The CDR3 reads CASSQTGGTANYGYTF. CDR3 in DNA: TGTGCCAGCAGCCAGACAGGGGGCACGGCGAACTATGGCTACACCTTC.

This chain joins TRBV20-1 and TRBJ1-5; D not resolved. V lost 3 bases and J 0 bases, leaving 15 bases between the germline ends. The CDR3 sequence is 16 residues long. Germline-derived CDR1 and CDR2 are DFQATT and SNEGSKA (reference sequence). The CDR3: CSASDQDAYSNQPQHF. Written as DNA, the CDR3 is TGCAGTGCTAGTGACCAGGATGCATATAGCAATCAGCCCCAGCATTTT.

This clone was picked up one time. The chain links TRBV6-5 to TRBJ2-3; 9 positions match TRBD1. The V gene's germline CDR1 is MNHEY and CDR2 SVGAGI. The V and J ends lost 6 bases and 2 bases, in that order; junction bases with no gene match: 6. This CDR3 has 15 residues. CDR3 loop: CASRVGTGLTDTQYF. CDR3 coding DNA: TGTGCCAGCAGAGTCGGGACAGGGCTCACAGATACGCAGTATTTT.

The chain carries TRBV7-2 and TRBJ2-7; tentatively, D is TRBD2 (5 bases). Deletions cut 5 bases from V and 1 base from J, with 12 bases between. Per the germline V gene, CDR1 is SGHTA and CDR2 is FQGNSA. The CDR3 sequence is 14 residues long. The CDR3 DNA reads TGTGCCAGCAGCACGGGGTGGCATTCCTACGAGCAGTACTTC. Amino acid sequence: CASSTGWHSYEQYF. Full variable domain (outside the CDR3, taken from reference TRBV7-2 and TRBJ2-7): GAGVSQSPSNKVTEKGKDVELRCDPISGHTALYWYRQSLGQGLEFLIYFQGNSAPDKSGLPSDRFSAERTGGSVSTLTIQRTQQEDSAVYLCASSTGWHSYEQYFGPGTRLTVT.

The genes are TRBV7-3 and TRBJ2-1; TRBD1 is a possible D gene (5 bases). V was pared by 5 bases and J by 1 base, with 15 bases between. The CDR3 consists of 16 residues. Germline CDR1 is SGHTA and CDR2 is FQGTGA. This CDR3 reads CASSLQAPLSYNEQFF. As DNA, the CDR3 is TGTGCCAGCAGCCTACAGGCCCCTTTATCCTACAATGAGCAGTTCTTC.

This sequence joins TRBV4-1 and TRBJ2-6, with a possible D match to TRBD2 (5 bases). The V gene lost 0 bases and the J gene lost 0 bases, with 12 bases spanning the gap. The CDR3 is 18 residues long. Per germline, CDR1 MGHRA and CDR2 YSYEKL. CDR3 DNA: TGCGCCAGCAGCCAAGAACAAGGGAGACACTCTGGGGCCAACGTCCTGACTTTC. This codes for CASSQEQGRHSGANVLTF.

The chain uses TRBV19 and TRBJ2-2; a weak D match, TRBD2 (5 bases). Germline CDR1 reads LNHDA; CDR2 reads SQIVND (reference sequence). V gave up 5 bases and J gave up 0 bases, with 7 bases separating them. The CDR3 loop spans 14 amino acids. This CDR3 is CASSSRANTGELFF. Written as DNA, the CDR3 is TGTGCCAGTAGTTCGCGGGCGAACACCGGGGAGCTGTTTTTT.

About this clone: The sample contains more than one DNA sequence encoding this CDR3. This chain links TRBV6-5 with TRBJ1-1; TRBD1 might be the D (6 bases). The CDR3 spans 13 residues. Trimming removed 0 bases from V and 5 bases from J, with 7 bases in between. Germline CDR1 reads MNHEY; CDR2 reads SVGAGI. CDR3 residues: CASSYSRGTEAFF. Written as DNA, the CDR3 is TGTGCCAGCAGTTACTCTAGGGGGACTGAAGCTTTCTTT.

This clone showed up just a few times. The chain has TRBV3-1 (or the pseudogene TRBV3-2) and TRBJ1-6, with D hard to call. The CDR3 covers 17 residues. Per germline, CDR1 LGHDT and CDR2 YNNKEL (reference sequence). The V end lost 0 bases, the J end lost 8 bases, and 17 bases lay between the germline ends. The CDR3 spells CASSQEWQSVGDSPLHF. In DNA, the CDR3 is TGTGCCAGCAGCCAAGAATGGCAATCGGTTGGAGATTCACCCCTCCACTTT.

V usage is TRBV27 and J usage is TRBJ1-2, with D unclear. This CDR3 region has 11 residues. The V gene's germline CDR1 is MNHEY and CDR2 SMNVEV (reference sequence). Trimming removed 6 bases from V and 4 bases from J, with 6 bases in between. CDR3 in amino acids: CASRSLYGYTF. The CDR3 region has the DNA TGTGCCAGCAGAAGCCTCTATGGCTACACCTTC.

This clone was counted a single time. CDR3 sequence: CASSSGLAGLGEQYF. CDR3 nucleotide sequence: TGTGCCAGCAGCTCTGGACTAGCGGGGTTGGGGGAGCAGTACTTC. The chain links TRBV7-2 to TRBJ2-7; 12 bases are a match to TRBD2. The V gene end was trimmed by 4 bases and the J gene end by 7 bases; junction bases not matched to a gene: 8. The CDR3 spans 15 residues. Looked up from germline, CDR1 is SGHTA and CDR2 is FQGNSA.

CDR3 in amino acids: CASSFGDRTISNEKLFF. As DNA, the CDR3 is TGTGCCAGCAGCTTCGGGGACAGGACGATTTCTAATGAAAAACTGTTTTTT. This sequence joins TRBV11-2 and TRBJ1-4; 8 bases align to TRBD1. Per germline, CDR1 SGHAT and CDR2 FQNNGV. The CDR3 runs 17 residues. The ends lost 3 bases at V and 3 bases at J; junction bases unmatched: 9. Combining the CDR3 with reference TRBV11-2 and TRBJ1-4 gives the whole variable domain EAGVAQSPRYKIIEKRQSVAFWCNPISGHATLYWYQQILGQGPKLLIQFQNNGVVDDSQLPKDRFSAERLKGVDSTLKIQPAKLEDSAVYLCASSFGDRTISNEKLFFGSGTQLSVL.

This clone was seen only once. At one of its ends the junction is not consistent with the germline gene, which may arise from a read error. This chain uses TRBV11-2 with TRBJ1-5, with D tentatively TRBD1 (5 bases). CDR3 size: 14 residues. Germline loops: CDR1 SGHAT, CDR2 FQNNGV. The CDR3, as DNA: TGTGCCAGCAGCCTAGATGACAGAAATCAGCCCCAGCATTTT. Its protein is CASSLDDRNQPQHF.

Worth noting for this clone: Germline is not matched at one junction end, which may reflect a read error. The V gene is TRBV16, the J gene TRBJ2-7; the D gene is possibly TRBD1 (5 bases). The CDR3 length is 13 residues. The germline CDR1 and CDR2 sequences are KGHSY and FQNENV. Here the CDR3 reads CASSQSGPDTHHF. The CDR3 coding sequence is TGTGCCAGCAGCCAATCCGGGCCGGACACACATCACTTC.

This clone was recorded a few times. The J gene is TRBJ1-2, the V gene TRBV5-1; D might be TRBD1 (5 bases). This CDR3 is built from 13 residues. V was clipped by 3 bases and J by 8 bases, with 14 bases between them. In germline, CDR1 is SGHRS, CDR2 YFSETQ. CDR3 in amino acids: CASSSSGDGGYTF. The CDR3 DNA sequence: TGCGCCAGCAGCTCCTCGGGGGACGGAGGCTACACCTTC.

This clone was recorded a few times. The chain recombines TRBV27 with TRBJ1-1, with 7 bases fitting TRBD1. Germline V CDR1 and CDR2: MNHEY, SMNVEV (reference sequence). Trimming cost V 5 bases and J 0 bases; bases outside gene matches: 6. This CDR3 spans 15 amino acids. The CDR3 spells CASSPGTAMNTEAFF. The DNA for the CDR3 is TGTGCCAGCAGTCCCGGGACAGCGATGAACACTGAAGCTTTCTTT.

The chain is built from TRBV19 and TRBJ1-6; 10 bases fit TRBD1. CDR3 length equals 15 residues. Germline values: CDR1 LNHDA, CDR2 SQIVND (reference sequence). V was clipped by 6 bases and J by 8 bases; unmatched bases: 7. CDR3 amino acids: CASRGMTGGDSPLHF. The CDR3 nucleotides are TGTGCCAGTAGAGGGATGACAGGGGGCGATTCACCCCTCCACTTT.

The chain carries TRBV18 and TRBJ2-2; TRBD2 might be the D (5 bases). V was shortened by 3 bases and J by 7 bases, with 12 bases between the two germline ends. There are 14 residues in the CDR3. From germline, CDR1 is KGHSH and CDR2 LQKENI. The CDR3 nucleotides read TGTGCCAGCTCACCCCAACTAGGTCTCGGGGAGCTGTTTTTT. It yields the protein CASSPQLGLGELFF.

The J gene is TRBJ2-7, the V gene TRBV20-1; D possibly corresponds to TRBD1 (5 bases). The length of the CDR3 is 14 residues. Germline CDR1 and CDR2: DFQATT and SNEGSKA (reference sequence). Trimming stripped 3 bases from V and 4 bases from J, with 16 bases between. The CDR3 region is CSASRIAGLYEQYF. CDR3 sequence (DNA): TGCAGTGCTAGTAGAATTGCAGGGTTGTACGAGCAGTACTTC.

This clone was counted a few times. CDR3 DNA sequence: TGTGCCAGCAGCCAAGAGATCGCAGGGAACACTGAAGCTTTCTTT. Translation gives CASSQEIAGNTEAFF. The chain has TRBV4-2 and TRBJ1-1; D is ambiguous. This CDR3 has 15 residues. CDR1 LGHNA and CDR2 YNFKEQ come from the germline V gene. V was pared by 0 bases and J by 1 base, with 9 bases between.

This rearrangement joins TRBV4-1 to TRBJ2-3, with 9 bases that match TRBD2. Germline lookup yields CDR1 MGHRA and CDR2 YSYEKL. The CDR3 runs 14 residues. After removal of 6 bases from V and 4 bases from J, the junction contained 5 bases not matched to a gene. The CDR3 sequence: CASRDAGGSDTQYF. Written as DNA, the CDR3 is TGCGCCAGCAGGGACGCGGGGGGGTCAGATACGCAGTATTTT.

This clone was detected only once. The CDR3 here is CASSLSGGGYTF. CDR3 bases: TGTGCCAGCAGCTTATCCGGGGGTGGCTACACCTTC. V usage is TRBV11-3 and J usage is TRBJ1-2, with a weak D call TRBD1 (5 bases). Germline lookup yields CDR1 SGHNT and CDR2 YENEEA. The CDR3 totals 12 residues. The ends were cut back, 2 bases at V and 7 bases at J, with 8 bases in the middle.

The chain combines TRBV18 with TRBJ1-1, with 7 bases that match TRBD1. CDR3 length: 16 residues. CDR1 KGHSH and CDR2 LQKENI come from the germline V gene. V was pared by 0 bases and J by 0 bases, with 4 bases of the junction left unmatched. The CDR3 here is CASSPPVGTVNTEAFF. CDR3 nucleotides: TGTGCCAGCTCACCACCAGTAGGGACAGTGAACACTGAAGCTTTCTTT.

This sequence joins TRBV3-1 (or the pseudogene TRBV3-2) and TRBJ2-3; maybe TRBD1 (6 bases). Trimming left V 3 bases short and J 7 bases short, with 23 bases between. The germline V gene has CDR1 LGHDT and CDR2 YNNKEL (reference sequence). This CDR3 comprises 17 residues. Written as DNA, the CDR3 is TGTGCCAGCAGCCAGAGTTGGGACGGACAGATAACACATACGCAGTATTTT. Its protein product is CASSQSWDGQITHTQYF.

The CDR3 DNA is TGCGCCAGCAGCCAAGATAAGGCCCTAGCGGGAGTACGTAATGAGCAGTTCTTC. Protein: CASSQDKALAGVRNEQFF. V usage is TRBV4-1 and J usage is TRBJ2-1, with 10 bases aligning to TRBD2. With V trimmed by 0 bases and J by 7 bases, 12 bases remained unmatched. The CDR3 contains 18 residues. CDR1 MGHRA and CDR2 YSYEKL come from the germline V gene.

This clone was observed once. The chain is built from TRBV6-5 and TRBJ1-2; 7 bases line up with TRBD1. There are 14 residues in the CDR3. Germline assignment: CDR1 MNHEY and CDR2 SVGAGI. The V and J ends lost 8 bases and 0 bases, in that order; junction bases with no gene match: 6. CDR3 loop: CASRRDRANYGYTF. Here the CDR3 DNA reads TGTGCCAGCCGAAGGGACAGAGCTAACTATGGCTACACCTTC.